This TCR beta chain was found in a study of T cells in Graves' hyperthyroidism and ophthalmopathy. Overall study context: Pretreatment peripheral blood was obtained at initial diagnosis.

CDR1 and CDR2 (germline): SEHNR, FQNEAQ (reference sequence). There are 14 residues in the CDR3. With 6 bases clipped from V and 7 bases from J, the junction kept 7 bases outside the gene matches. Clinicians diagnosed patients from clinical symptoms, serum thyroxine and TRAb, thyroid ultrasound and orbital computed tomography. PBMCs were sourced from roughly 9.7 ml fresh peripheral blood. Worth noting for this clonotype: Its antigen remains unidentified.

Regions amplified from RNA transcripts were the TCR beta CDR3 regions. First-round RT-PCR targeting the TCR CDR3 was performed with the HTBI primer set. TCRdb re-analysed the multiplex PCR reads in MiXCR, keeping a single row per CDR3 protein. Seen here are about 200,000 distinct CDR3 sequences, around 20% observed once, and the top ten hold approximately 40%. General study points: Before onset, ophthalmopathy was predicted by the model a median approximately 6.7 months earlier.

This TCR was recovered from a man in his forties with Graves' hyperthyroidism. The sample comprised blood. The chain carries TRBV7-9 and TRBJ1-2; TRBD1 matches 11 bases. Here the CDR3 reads CASSHGQGAGGYTF. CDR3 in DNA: TGTGCCAGCAGTCACGGACAGGGGGCCGGTGGCTACACCTTC.